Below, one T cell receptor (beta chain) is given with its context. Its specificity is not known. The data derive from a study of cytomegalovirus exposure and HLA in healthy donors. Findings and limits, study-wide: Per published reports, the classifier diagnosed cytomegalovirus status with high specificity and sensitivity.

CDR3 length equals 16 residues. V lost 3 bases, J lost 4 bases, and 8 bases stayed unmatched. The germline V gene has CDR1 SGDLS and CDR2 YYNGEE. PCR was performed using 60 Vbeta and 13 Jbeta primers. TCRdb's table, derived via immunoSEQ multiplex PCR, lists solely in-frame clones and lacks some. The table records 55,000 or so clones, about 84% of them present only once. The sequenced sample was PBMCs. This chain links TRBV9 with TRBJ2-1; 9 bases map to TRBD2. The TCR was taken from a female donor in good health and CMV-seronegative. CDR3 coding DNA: TGTGCCAGCAGCGCCACCCGGACTAGCGCTTACAATGAGCAGTTCTTC. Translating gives CASSATRTSAYNEQFF.